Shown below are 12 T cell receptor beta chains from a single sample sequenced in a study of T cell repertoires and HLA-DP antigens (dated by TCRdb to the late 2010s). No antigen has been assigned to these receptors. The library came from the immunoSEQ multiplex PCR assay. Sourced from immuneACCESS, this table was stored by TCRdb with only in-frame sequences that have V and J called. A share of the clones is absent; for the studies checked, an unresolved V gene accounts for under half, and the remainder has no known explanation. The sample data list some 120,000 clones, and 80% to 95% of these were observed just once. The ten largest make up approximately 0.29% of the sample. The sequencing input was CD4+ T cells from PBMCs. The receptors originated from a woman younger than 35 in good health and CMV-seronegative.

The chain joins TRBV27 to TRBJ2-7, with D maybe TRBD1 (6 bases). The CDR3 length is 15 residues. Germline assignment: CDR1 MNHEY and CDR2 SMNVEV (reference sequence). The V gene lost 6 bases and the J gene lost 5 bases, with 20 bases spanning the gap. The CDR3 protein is CASRDWTAPDHEQYF. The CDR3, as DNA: TGTGCCAGCAGAGATTGGACAGCCCCGGACCACGAGCAGTACTTC.

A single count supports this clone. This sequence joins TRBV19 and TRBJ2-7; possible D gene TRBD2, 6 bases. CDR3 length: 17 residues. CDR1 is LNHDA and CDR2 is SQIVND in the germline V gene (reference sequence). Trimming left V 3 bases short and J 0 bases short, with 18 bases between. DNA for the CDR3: TGTGCCAGTAGTATCAGTAAATATCCCGGGGGCTCCTACGAGCAGTACTTC. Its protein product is CASSISKYPGGSYEQYF.

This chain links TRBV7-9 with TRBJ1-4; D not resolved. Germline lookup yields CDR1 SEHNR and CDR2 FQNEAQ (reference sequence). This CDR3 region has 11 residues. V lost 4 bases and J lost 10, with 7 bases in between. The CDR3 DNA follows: TGTGCCAGCAGCTCTGCAGGAAAACTGTTTTTT. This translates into CASSSAGKLFF.

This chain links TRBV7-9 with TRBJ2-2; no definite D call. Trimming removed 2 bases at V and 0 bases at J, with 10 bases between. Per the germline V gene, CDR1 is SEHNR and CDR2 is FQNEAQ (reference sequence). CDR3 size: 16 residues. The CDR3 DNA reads TGTGCCAGCAGCTTACGCAGCAACCCGAACACCGGGGAGCTGTTTTTT. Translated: CASSLRSNPNTGELFF.

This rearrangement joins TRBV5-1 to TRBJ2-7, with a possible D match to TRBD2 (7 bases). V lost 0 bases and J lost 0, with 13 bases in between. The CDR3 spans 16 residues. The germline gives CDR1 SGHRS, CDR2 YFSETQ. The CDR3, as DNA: TGCGCCAGCAGCTTGGCCGGTAGGGGGGGCTCCTACGAGCAGTACGTC. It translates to CASSLAGRGGSYEQYV.

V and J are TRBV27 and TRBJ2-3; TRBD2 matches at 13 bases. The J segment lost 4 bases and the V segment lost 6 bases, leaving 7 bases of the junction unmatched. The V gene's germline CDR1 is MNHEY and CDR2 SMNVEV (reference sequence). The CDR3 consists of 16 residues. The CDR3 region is CASRYRLAGGADTQYF. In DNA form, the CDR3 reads TGTGCCAGCAGATATAGACTAGCGGGAGGAGCAGATACGCAGTATTTT.

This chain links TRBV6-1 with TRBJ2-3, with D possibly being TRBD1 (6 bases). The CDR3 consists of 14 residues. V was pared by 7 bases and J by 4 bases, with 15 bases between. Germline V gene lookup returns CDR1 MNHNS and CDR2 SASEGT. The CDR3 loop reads CASTQGIPPDTQYF. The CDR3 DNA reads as TGTGCCAGCACTCAGGGGATCCCCCCAGATACGCAGTATTTT.

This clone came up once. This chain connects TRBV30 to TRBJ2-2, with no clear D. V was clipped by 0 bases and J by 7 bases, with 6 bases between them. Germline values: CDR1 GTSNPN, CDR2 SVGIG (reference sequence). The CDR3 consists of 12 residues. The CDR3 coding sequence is TGTGCCTGGAGTGTAGCCGGCGGGGAGCTGTTTTTT. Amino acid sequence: CAWSVAGGELFF.

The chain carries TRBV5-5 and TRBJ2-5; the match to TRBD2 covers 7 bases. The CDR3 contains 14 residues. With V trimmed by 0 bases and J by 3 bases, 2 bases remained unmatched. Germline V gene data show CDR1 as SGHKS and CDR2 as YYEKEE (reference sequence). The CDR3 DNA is TGTGCCAGCAGCTTGGATGCGGGGGAAGAGACCCAGTACTTC. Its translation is CASSLDAGEETQYF.

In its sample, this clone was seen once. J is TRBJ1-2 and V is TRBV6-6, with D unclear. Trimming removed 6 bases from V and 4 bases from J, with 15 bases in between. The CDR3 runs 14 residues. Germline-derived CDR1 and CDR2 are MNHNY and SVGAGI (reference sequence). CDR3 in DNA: TGTGCCAGCAGCCGCGGTGGGGTTATCTATGGCTACACCTTC. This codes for CASSRGGVIYGYTF.

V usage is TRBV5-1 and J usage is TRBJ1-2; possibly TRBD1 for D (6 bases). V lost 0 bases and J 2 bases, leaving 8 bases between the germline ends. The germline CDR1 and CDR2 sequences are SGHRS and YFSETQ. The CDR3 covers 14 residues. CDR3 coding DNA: TGCGCCAGCAGCTTGGGCCAGGGGAACTATGGCTACACCTTC. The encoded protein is CASSLGQGNYGYTF.

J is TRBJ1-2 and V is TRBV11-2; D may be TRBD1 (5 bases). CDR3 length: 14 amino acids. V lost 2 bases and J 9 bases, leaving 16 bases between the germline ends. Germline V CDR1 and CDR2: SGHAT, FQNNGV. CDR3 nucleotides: TGTGCCAGCAGCTTACAGGGTCGAGAGTTTAGCTACACCTTC. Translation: CASSLQGREFSYTF. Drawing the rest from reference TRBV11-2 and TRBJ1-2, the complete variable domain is EAGVAQSPRYKIIEKRQSVAFWCNPISGHATLYWYQQILGQGPKLLIQFQNNGVVDDSQLPKDRFSAERLKGVDSTLKIQPAKLEDSAVYLCASSLQGREFSYTFGSGTRLTVV.